A selection of T cell receptor beta chains follows, all from one sample in a study of blood T cell repertoires in COVID-19. TCRdb's copy holds only in-frame clones and misses some; the assay was immunoSEQ multiplex PCR. The sample contains roughly 270,000 clones, around 90% of which appear only once. Sequencing input: peripheral blood. Receptor source: a man aged 18-30 years with active or convalescent COVID-19. The CDR3 runs from the conserved cysteine through the conserved F or W. D genes are given only for firm matches.

CDR3 protein	V gene	D gene	J gene
CASSETPFTDTQYF	TRBV7-2	NA	TRBJ2-3
CASSQGQGITEAFF	TRBV11-2	TRBD1	TRBJ1-1
CASSLAAGVADTQYF	TRBV7-6	NA	TRBJ2-3
CASSIATGGTEAFF	TRBV19	TRBD1	TRBJ1-1
CASSLGYWGQGLSSEAFF	TRBV7-2	TRBD1	TRBJ1-1
CASSHQGAQSYEQYF	TRBV6-2/TRBV6-3	TRBD1	TRBJ2-7
CASSVLQNEQFF	TRBV9	NA	TRBJ2-1
CASSLLAQGGSAQYF	TRBV27	TRBD2	TRBJ2-7
CASSLSTEAFF	TRBV11-2	NA	TRBJ1-1
CASSPGTGTIGAFF	TRBV18	TRBD1	TRBJ1-1